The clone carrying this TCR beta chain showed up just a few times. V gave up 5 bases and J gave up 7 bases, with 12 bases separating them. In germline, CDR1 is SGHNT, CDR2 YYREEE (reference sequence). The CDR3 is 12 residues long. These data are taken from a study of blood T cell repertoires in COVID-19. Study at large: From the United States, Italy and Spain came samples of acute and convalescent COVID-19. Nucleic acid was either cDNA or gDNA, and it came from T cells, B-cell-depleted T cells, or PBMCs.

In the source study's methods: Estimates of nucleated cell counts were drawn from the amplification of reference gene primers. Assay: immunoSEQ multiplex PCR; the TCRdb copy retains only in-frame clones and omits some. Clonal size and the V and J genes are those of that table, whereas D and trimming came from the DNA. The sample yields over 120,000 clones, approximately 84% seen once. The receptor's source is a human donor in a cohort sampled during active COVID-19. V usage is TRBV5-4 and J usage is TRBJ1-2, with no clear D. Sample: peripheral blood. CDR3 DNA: TGTGCCAGCAGGGCCGGGGTGTTTGGCTACACCTTC. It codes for CASRAGVFGYTF.